These 10 T cell receptor beta chains originate from one sample sequenced in a study of T-cell reconstitution after alpha-beta-depleted transplantation in children. During its preparation, the TCRbeta library received unique molecular identifiers. TCRdb called the PCR reads again in MiXCR, with one record for every CDR3 protein. This sample has over 400,000 distinct CDR3 sequences; approximately 41% occur once, and the top ten carry roughly a quarter. The sample was PBMCs, taken before TCRalphabeta/CD19-depleted stem cell transplant. The receptor set was obtained from a girl aged 2 to 10 with aplastic anemia, due to receive a stem cell transplant.

This clonotype has only a few counts. The CDR3 nucleotides read TGTGCCTGGAGTAGCGGGAGTAGTAATGAGCAGTTCTTC. Amino acid sequence: CAWSSGSSNEQFF. This sequence joins TRBV30 and TRBJ2-1; 8 positions match TRBD2. Germline V gene data show CDR1 as GTSNPN and CDR2 as SVGIG (reference sequence). This CDR3 has 13 amino acids. Trimming took 2 bases from V and 7 from J; bases not matched to a gene: 4.

The chain couples TRBV7-8 to TRBJ2-1; 11 nucleotides match TRBD2. Per the germline V gene, CDR1 is SGHVS and CDR2 is FQNEAQ. With 4 bases clipped from V and 6 bases from J, the junction kept 5 bases outside the gene matches. There are 15 residues in the CDR3. The CDR3 loop reads CASSSTSGSGNEQFF. The CDR3 nucleotides read TGTGCCAGCAGCTCAACTAGCGGGAGTGGCAATGAGCAGTTCTTC.

The chain combines TRBV20-1 with TRBJ2-3; D is ambiguous. Looked up from germline, CDR1 is DFQATT and CDR2 is SNEGSKA (reference sequence). The CDR3 loop spans 14 amino acids. CDR3 loop: CGFYAGSATDTQYF. The CDR3 bases are TGCGGCTTTTACGCCGGGTCTGCCACAGATACGCAGTATTTT.

This clonotype occurred a few times. The chain recombines TRBV29-1 with TRBJ2-7; possible D gene TRBD2, 6 bases. The CDR3 has 13 amino acids. The V and J ends lost 6 bases and 0 bases respectively, with 12 bases between them. Germline CDR1 and CDR2: SQVTM and ANQGSEA. The CDR3 sequence: CSVGGLSSYEQYF. The CDR3, as DNA: TGCAGCGTCGGGGGTCTTAGCTCCTACGAGCAGTACTTC.

This clonotype was counted a few times. The rearrangement joins TRBV7-2 to TRBJ2-1; TRBD2 might be the D (5 bases). This CDR3 contains 16 residues. Germline CDR1 and CDR2: SGHTA and FQGNSA. V gave up 2 bases and J gave up 1 base, with 12 bases separating them. CDR3 in amino acids: CASSLPPGMSYNEQFF. CDR3 sequence (DNA): TGTGCCAGCAGCTTACCCCCCGGGATGTCCTACAATGAGCAGTTCTTC.

The V call is TRBV29-1, the J call TRBJ1-2; 8 bases are a match to TRBD1. CDR1 is SQVTM and CDR2 is ANQGSEA in the germline V gene. The CDR3 sequence is 12 residues long. V lost 5 bases, J lost 8 bases, and 7 bases stayed unmatched. The CDR3 protein is CSVTQGAQGYTF. CDR3 nucleotides: TGCAGCGTTACCCAGGGGGCGCAGGGCTACACCTTC.

For this clonotype: At one of its ends the junction is not consistent with the germline gene, which may arise from a read error. The V gene is TRBV12-3 or TRBV12-4, the J gene TRBJ1-3; D unresolved. The CDR3 loop spans 10 amino acids. The DNA for the CDR3 is TGTGCCAGCAGTGGACACACCATATATTTT. This gives the protein CASSGHTIYF.

This clonotype was seen many times. The chain recombines TRBV27 with TRBJ2-7; tentatively, D is TRBD1 (6 bases). Germline assignment: CDR1 MNHEY and CDR2 SMNVEV (reference sequence). Trimming stripped 2 bases from V and 6 bases from J, with 14 bases between. The CDR3 runs to 14 residues. In nucleotides, the CDR3 is TGTGCCAGCAGTTTAAGCCCTAGAGGGGGCGAGCAGTACTTC. It encodes CASSLSPRGGEQYF.

This clonotype was recorded many times. The chain links TRBV5-1 to TRBJ2-1; no clear D gene. CDR3 length: 18 amino acids. Trimming shortened V by 2 bases and J by 1 base, and 19 bases separated the two germline ends. The V gene's germline CDR1 is SGHRS and CDR2 YFSETQ. This CDR3 is CASSLRSQREASYNEQFF. Here the CDR3 DNA reads TGCGCCAGCAGCTTAAGGTCCCAGAGAGAAGCTTCCTACAATGAGCAGTTCTTC.

This clonotype was seen only a few times. This CDR3 reads CASSGGAPSRLDEQYF. The DNA for the CDR3 is TGCGCCAGCAGCGGCGGGGCTCCTAGCAGGCTCGACGAGCAGTACTTC. The chain links TRBV5-1 to TRBJ2-7; weak D call: TRBD2 (6 bases). The CDR3 runs 16 residues. V was trimmed by 4 bases and J by 5 bases, leaving 22 bases between them. Germline V gives CDR1 SGHRS, CDR2 YFSETQ.